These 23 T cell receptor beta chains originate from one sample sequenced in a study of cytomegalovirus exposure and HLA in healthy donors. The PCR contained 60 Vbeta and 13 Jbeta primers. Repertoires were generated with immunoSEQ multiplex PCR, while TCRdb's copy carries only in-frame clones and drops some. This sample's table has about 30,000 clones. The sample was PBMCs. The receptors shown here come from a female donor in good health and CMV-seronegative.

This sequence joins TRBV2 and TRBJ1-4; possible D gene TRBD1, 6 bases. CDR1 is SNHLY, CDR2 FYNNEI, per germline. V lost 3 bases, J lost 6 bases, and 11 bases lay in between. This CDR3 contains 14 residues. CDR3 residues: CASSDHGQYEKLFF. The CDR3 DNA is TGTGCCAGCAGTGATCATGGACAGTATGAAAAACTGTTTTTT.

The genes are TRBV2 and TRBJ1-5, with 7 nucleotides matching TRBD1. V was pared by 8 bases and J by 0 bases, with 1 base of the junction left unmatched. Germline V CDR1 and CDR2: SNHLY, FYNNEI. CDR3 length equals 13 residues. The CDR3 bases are TGTGCCAGCCAGGGGGATAGCAATCAGCCCCAGCATTTT. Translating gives CASQGDSNQPQHF.

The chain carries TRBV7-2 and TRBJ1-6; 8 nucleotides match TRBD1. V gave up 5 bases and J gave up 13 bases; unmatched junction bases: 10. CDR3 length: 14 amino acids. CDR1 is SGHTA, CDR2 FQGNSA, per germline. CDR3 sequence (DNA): TGTGCCAGCAGCCAGGGGGCGCTGGGTTCGCCCCTCCACTTT. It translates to CASSQGALGSPLHF.

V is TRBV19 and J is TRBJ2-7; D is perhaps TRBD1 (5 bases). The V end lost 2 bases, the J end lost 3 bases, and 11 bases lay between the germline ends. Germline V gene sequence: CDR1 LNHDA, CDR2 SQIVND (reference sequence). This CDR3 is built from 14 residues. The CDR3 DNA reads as TGTGCCAGTAGTATATCACAGGATGGCTACGAGCAGTACTTC. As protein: CASSISQDGYEQYF.

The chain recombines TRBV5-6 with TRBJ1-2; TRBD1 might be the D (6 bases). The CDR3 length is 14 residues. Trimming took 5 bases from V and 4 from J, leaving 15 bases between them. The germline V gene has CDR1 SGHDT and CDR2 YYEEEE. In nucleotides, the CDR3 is TGTGCCAGCAGTACGGACAGCCTCGTCTATGGCTACACCTTC. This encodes CASSTDSLVYGYTF.

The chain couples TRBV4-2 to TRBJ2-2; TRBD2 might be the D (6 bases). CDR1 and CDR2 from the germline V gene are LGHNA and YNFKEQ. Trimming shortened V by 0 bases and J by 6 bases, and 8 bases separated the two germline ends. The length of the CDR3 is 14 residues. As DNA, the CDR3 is TGTGCCAGCAGCCAAGAGGGGGGTCCCGGGGAGCTGTTTTTT. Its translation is CASSQEGGPGELFF.

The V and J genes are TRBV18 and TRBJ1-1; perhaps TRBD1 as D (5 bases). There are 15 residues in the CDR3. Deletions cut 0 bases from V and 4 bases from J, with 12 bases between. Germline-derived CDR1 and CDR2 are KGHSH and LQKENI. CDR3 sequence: CASSPPEGPRTEAFF. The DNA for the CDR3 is TGTGCCAGCTCACCACCGGAGGGGCCTCGCACTGAAGCTTTCTTT.

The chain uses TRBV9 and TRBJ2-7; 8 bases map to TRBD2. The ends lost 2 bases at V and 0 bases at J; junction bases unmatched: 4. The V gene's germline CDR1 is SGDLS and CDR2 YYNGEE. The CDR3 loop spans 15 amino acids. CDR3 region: CASSVAGGFSYEQYF. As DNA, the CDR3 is TGTGCCAGCAGCGTGGCGGGGGGATTCTCCTACGAGCAGTACTTC.

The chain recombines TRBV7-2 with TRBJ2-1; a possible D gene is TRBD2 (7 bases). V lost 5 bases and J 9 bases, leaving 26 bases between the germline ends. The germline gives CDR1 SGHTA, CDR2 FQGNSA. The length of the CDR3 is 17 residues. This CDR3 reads CASSVRGGGPRGSEQFF. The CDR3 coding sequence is TGTGCCAGCAGCGTCCGGGGAGGGGGTCCCAGAGGTAGTGAGCAGTTCTTC.

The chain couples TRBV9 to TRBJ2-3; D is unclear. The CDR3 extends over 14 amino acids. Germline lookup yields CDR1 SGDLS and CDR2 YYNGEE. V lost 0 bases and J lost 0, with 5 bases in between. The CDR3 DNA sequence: TGTGCCAGCAGCGTAGGAGATAGCACAGATACGCAGTATTTT. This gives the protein CASSVGDSTDTQYF.

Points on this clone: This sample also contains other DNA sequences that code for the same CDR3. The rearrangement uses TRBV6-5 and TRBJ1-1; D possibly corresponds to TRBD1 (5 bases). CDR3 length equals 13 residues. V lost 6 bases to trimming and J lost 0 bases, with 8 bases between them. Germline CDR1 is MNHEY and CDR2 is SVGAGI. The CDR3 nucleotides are TGTGCCAGCAGCCCGACAGTGAACACTGAAGCTTTCTTT. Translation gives CASSPTVNTEAFF.

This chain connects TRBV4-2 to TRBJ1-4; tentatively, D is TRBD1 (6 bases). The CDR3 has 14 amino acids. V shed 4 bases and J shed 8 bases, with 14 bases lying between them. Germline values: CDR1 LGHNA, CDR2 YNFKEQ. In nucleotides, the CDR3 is TGTGCCAGCAGCCTTCTGAGGGGGTACGAAAAACTGTTTTTT. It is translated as CASSLLRGYEKLFF.

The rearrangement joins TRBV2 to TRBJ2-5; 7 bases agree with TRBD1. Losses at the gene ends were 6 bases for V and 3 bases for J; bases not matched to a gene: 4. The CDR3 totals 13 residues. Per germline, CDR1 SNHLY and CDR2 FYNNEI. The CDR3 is CASSLDREETQYF. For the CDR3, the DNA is TGTGCCAGCAGCCTAGACAGGGAAGAGACCCAGTACTTC. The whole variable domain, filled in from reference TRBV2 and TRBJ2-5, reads EPEVTQTPSHQVTQMGQEVILRCVPISNHLYFYWYRQILGQKVEFLVSFYNNEISEKSEIFDDQFSVERPDGSNFTLKIRSTKLEDSAMYFCASSLDREETQYFGPGTRLLVL.

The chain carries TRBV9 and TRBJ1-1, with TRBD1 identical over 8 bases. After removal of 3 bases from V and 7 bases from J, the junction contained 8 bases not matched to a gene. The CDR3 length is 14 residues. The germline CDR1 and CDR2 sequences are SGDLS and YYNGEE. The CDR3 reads CASSAGQGVFEAFF. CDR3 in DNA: TGTGCCAGCAGCGCCGGACAGGGAGTTTTTGAAGCTTTCTTT.

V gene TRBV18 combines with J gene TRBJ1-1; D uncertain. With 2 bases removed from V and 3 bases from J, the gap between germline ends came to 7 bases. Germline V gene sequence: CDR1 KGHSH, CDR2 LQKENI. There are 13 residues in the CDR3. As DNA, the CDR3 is TGTGCCAGCTCACCAATCGGGTACACTGAAGCTTTCTTT. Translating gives CASSPIGYTEAFF.

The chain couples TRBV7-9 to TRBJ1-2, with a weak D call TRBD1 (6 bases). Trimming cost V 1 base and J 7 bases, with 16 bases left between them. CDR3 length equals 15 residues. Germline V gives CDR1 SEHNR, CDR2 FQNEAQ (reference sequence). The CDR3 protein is CASSLVRGVLLGYTF. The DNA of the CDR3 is TGTGCCAGCAGCTTAGTCAGGGGAGTTCTGCTTGGCTACACCTTC.

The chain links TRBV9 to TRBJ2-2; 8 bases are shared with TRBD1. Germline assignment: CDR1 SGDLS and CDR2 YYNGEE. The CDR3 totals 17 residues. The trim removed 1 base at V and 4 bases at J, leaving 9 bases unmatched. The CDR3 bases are TGTGCCAGCAGCGTACCAGCCCAGGGGGCCGGCACCGGGGAGCTGTTTTTT. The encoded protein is CASSVPAQGAGTGELFF.

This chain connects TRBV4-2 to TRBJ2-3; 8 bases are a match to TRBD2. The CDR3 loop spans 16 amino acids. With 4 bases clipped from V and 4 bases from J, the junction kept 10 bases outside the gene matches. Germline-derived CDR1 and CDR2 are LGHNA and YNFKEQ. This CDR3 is CASSPRTGGPPDTQYF. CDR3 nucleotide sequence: TGTGCCAGCAGCCCGAGAACGGGGGGGCCCCCAGATACGCAGTATTTT.

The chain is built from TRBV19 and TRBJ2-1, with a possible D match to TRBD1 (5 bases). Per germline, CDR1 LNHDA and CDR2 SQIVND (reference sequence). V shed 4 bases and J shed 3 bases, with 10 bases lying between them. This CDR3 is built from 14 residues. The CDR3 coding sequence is TGTGCCAGTAGTAGACAGACCGACTACAATGAGCAGTTCTTC. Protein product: CASSRQTDYNEQFF.

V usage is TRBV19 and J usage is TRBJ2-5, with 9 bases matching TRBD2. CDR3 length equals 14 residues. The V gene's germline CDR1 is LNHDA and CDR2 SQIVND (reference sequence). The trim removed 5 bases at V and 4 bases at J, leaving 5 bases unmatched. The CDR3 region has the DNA TGTGCCAGTAGTGAACTAGCGGGTGTAGAGACCCAGTACTTC. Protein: CASSELAGVETQYF.

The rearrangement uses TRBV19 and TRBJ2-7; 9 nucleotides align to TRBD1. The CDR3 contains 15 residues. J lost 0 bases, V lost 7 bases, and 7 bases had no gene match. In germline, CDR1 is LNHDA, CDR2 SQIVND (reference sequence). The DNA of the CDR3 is TGTGCCAGTAAAAAAGGACAGGGGAGCTCCTACGAGCAGTACTTC. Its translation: CASKKGQGSSYEQYF.

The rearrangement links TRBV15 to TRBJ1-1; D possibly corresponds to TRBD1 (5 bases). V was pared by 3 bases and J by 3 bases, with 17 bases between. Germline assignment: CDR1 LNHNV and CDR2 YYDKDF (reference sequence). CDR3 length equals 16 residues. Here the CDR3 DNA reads TGTGCCACCAGCAGCTTCGCGGGAGGGGTTGACACTGAAGCTTTCTTT. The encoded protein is CATSSFAGGVDTEAFF.

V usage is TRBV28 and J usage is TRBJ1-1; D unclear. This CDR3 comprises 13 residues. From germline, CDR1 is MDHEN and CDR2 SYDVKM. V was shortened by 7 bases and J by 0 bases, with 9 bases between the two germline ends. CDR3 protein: CASIPDMNTEAFF. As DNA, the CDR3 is TGTGCCAGCATCCCCGACATGAACACTGAAGCTTTCTTT.